This TCR beta chain was retrieved from a study of T cell clones after liver transplantation. Using immunoSEQ multiplex PCR, the repertoire was profiled, and TCRdb retains in-frame clones only, with some absent. Found here are more than 75,000 clones, 82% of them singletons; the top ten hold 0.4% to 0.6%. CDR3 length: 14 amino acids. Trimming stripped 5 bases from V and 7 bases from J, with 17 bases between. CDR1 MDHEN and CDR2 SYDVKM come from the germline V gene. The origin of this receptor is a human patient who received a liver transplant. The T cells may partly be graft donor cells. The starting material was CD4+ T cells from blood, obtained about 46 months after liver transplant. V usage is TRBV28 and J usage is TRBJ1-2; unclear D gene. The CDR3 loop is CASSLGSEFGGYTF. The CDR3 DNA is TGTGCCAGCAGTCTAGGTTCGGAGTTCGGTGGCTACACCTTC.